This T cell receptor beta chain was observed in a study of cytomegalovirus exposure and HLA in healthy donors. This CDR3 has 14 amino acids. Between the trimmed V and J ends, which lost 1 base and 7 bases, there was a span of 11 bases. Per germline, CDR1 LNHNV and CDR2 YYDKDF (reference sequence). Some clones are missing from TCRdb's copy, which holds only in-frame ones; the method was immunoSEQ multiplex PCR. The table shows approximately 300,000 clones, with roughly 87% occurring only once. About this clone: Other DNA sequences in the same sample also yield this CDR3.

V gene TRBV15 combines with J gene TRBJ1-5; D unclear. This receptor was identified in a woman in her thirties in good health and CMV-seropositive. The sample consisted of PBMCs. CDR3 loop: CATSRGGGRQPQHF. CDR3 sequence (DNA): TGTGCCACCAGCAGAGGGGGAGGGAGGCAGCCCCAGCATTTT.